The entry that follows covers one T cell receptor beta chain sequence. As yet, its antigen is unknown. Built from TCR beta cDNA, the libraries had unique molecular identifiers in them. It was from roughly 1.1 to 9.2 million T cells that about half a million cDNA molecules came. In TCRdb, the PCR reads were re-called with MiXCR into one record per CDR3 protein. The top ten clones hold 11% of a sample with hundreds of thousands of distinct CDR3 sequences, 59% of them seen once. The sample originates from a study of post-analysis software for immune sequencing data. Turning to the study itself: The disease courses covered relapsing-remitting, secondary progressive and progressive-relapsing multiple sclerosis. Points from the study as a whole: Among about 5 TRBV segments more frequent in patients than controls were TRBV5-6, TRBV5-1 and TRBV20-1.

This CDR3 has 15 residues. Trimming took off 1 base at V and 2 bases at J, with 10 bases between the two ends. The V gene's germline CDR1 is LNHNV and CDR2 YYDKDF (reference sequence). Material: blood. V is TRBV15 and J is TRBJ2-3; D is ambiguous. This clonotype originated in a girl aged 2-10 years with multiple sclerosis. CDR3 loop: CATSRGLTDTDTQYF. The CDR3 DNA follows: TGTGCCACCAGCAGAGGTCTGACGGACACAGATACGCAGTATTTT.